Listed below are T cell receptor beta chains from one sample, sequenced in a study of shared clonotypes between healthy human individuals. Measured with immunoSEQ multiplex PCR; TCRdb has only the in-frame clones, and not every one. Found here are 950,000 to 1,300,000 clones, around 75% of them singletons; the top ten hold 1.5%. Sequencing input: memory CD4+ T cells sorted from blood. The origin of the receptors is a man aged 18-30 years in good health. Both conserved end residues are part of each CDR3. Each record gives: D gene, V gene, J gene, clone size, CDR3 protein, CDR3 DNA. D genes are given only for firm matches. Only part of the rows carry a size: once, few, many, or a class if the clone is expanded.

TRBD1,TRBV29-1,TRBJ2-3,few,CSVEGTGDSTDTQYF,TGCAGCGTTGAAGGGACAGGGGATAGCACAGATACGCAGTATTTT
.,TRBV29-1,TRBJ1-2,.,CSVESSNYGYTF,TGCAGCGTTGAATCGTCGAACTATGGCTACACCTTC
.,TRBV30,TRBJ1-3,.,CAWPQSGNTIYF,TGTGCCTGGCCCCAGTCTGGAAACACCATATATTTT
.,TRBV6-4,TRBJ1-6,.,CASNGGGRRSPLHF,TGTGCCAGCAATGGAGGGGGTAGGAGATCACCCCTCCACTTT
.,TRBV5-4,TRBJ2-1,.,CASSLASKNNEQFF,TGTGCCAGCAGCTTAGCCTCCAAAAACAATGAGCAGTTCTTC
.,TRBV19,TRBJ2-7,once,CASSIWGEGGSYEQYF,TGTGCCAGTAGTATATGGGGAGAGGGGGGATCCTACGAGCAGTACTTC
TRBD2,TRBV30,TRBJ2-7,.,CAWSAGGSSYEQYF,TGTGCCTGGAGTGCCGGGGGGAGCTCCTACGAGCAGTACTTC
.,TRBV25-1,TRBJ2-2,.,CASGAIGNTGELFF,TGTGCCAGCGGTGCTATAGGGAACACCGGGGAGCTGTTTTTT
.,TRBV5-4,TRBJ2-2,.,CASTIFGVGELFF,TGTGCCAGCACCATTTTTGGGGTCGGGGAGCTGTTTTTT
.,TRBV6-1,TRBJ1-5,.,CASSGTGYSNQPQHF,TGTGCCAGCAGCGGGACGGGTTATAGCAATCAGCCCCAGCATTTT
TRBD1,TRBV27,TRBJ2-7,.,CASSQPAGQGDDEQYF,TGTGCCAGCAGTCAACCCGCGGGACAGGGGGACGACGAGCAGTACTTC
.,TRBV7-6,TRBJ2-7,.,CASSSPPSYEQYF,TGTGCCAGCAGCTCCCCACCCTCCTACGAGCAGTACTTC
.,TRBV10-2,TRBJ2-4,.,CASSTIAGVKNIQYF,TGCGCCAGCAGTACGATTGCGGGCGTAAAAAACATTCAGTACTTC
.,TRBV5-1,TRBJ2-5,.,CASSSGLGETQYF,TGCGCCAGCAGCTCCGGACTGGGGGAGACCCAGTACTTC